This T cell receptor (beta chain) stems from a study of prognosis after radiotherapy for stage I lung cancer. Study information: While about 15 patients showed no significant progression after radiotherapy, a few developed distant metastases at a median of 7 months.

The V gene's germline CDR1 is MNHNS and CDR2 SASEGT. V lost 4 bases and J lost 2, with 10 bases in between. The CDR3 covers 14 residues. TCR beta CDR3 amplification from genomic DNA was performed by two-round multiplex PCR. During first-round PCR, primers specific to each TRBV and TRBJ gene were used. In TCRdb, the multiplex PCR reads were re-called with MiXCR into one record per CDR3 protein. This sample has fewer than 20,000 distinct CDR3 sequences, with roughly 55% found just once. Comment on this clonotype: With a far larger clone one base away, a read error is the likely cause.

The source material was PBMCs, sampled before or after stereotactic body radiation therapy (not recorded which). This sequence joins TRBV6-1 and TRBJ2-3, with no clear D. The sequence derives from a donor aged 50 or older with non-small cell lung cancer. The CDR3 DNA sequence: TGTGCCAGCAGTGGACCTTATTACACAGATACGCAGTATTTT. The encoded protein is CASSGPYYTDTQYF.